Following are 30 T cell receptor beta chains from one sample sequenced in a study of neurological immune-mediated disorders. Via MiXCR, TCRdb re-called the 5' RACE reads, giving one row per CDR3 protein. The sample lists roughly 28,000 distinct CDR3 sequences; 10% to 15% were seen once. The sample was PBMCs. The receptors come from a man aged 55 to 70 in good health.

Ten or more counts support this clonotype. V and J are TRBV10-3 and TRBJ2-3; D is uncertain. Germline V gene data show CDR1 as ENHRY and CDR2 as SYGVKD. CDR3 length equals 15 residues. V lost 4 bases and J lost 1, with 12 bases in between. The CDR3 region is CAISVGSRGTDTQYF. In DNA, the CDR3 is TGTGCCATCAGTGTTGGCAGCCGGGGCACAGATACGCAGTATTTT.

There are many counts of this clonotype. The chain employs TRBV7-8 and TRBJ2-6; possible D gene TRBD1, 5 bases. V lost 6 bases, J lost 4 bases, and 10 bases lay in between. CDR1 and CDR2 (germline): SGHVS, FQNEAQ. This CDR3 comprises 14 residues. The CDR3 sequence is CASRSGSGANVLTF. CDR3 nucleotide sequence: TGTGCCAGCAGATCAGGGTCCGGGGCCAACGTCCTGACTTTC. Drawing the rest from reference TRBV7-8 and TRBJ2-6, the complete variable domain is GAGVSQSPRYKVAKRGQDVALRCDPISGHVSLFWYQQALGQGPEFLTYFQNEAQLDKSGLPSDRFFAERPEGSVSTLKIQRTQQEDSAVYLCASRSGSGANVLTFGAGSRLTVL.

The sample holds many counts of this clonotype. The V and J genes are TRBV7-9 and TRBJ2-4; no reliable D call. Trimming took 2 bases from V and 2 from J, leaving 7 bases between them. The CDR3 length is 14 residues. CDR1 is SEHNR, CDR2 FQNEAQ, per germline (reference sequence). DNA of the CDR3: TGTGCCAGCAGCTTAACCCAAACCAAAAACATTCAGTACTTC. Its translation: CASSLTQTKNIQYF. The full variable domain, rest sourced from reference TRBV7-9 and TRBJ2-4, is DTGVSQNPRHKITKRGQNVTFRCDPISEHNRLYWYRQTLGQGPEFLTYFQNEAQLEKSRLLSDRFSAERPKGSFSTLEIQRTEQGDSAMYLCASSLTQTKNIQYFGAGTRLSVL.

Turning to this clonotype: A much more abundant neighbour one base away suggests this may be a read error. The CDR3 coding sequence is TGTGCTAGTGGTTTGAGACAGGGGCCCTCGGAGACCCAGTACTTC. Translation: CASGLRQGPSETQYF. The chain couples TRBV12-5 to TRBJ2-5; 8 bases map to TRBD1. The V gene end was trimmed by 2 bases and the J gene end by 5 bases; junction bases not matched to a gene: 7. CDR3 length: 15 residues. Per germline, CDR1 LGHNT and CDR2 FRNRAP.

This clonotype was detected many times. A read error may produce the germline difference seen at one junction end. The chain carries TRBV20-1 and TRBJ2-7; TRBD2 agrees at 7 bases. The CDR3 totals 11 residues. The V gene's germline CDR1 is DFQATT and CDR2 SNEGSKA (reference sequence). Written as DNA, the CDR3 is TGCAGTGCTAGAGATAGGCTAGCGGCTACCTTC. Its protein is CSARDRLAATF.

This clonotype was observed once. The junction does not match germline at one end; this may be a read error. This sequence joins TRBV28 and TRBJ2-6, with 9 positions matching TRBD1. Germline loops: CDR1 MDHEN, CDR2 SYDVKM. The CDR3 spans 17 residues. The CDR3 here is CANSSDRGGPGDNVLTF. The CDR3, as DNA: TGTGCCAACAGCTCCGACAGGGGGGGACCTGGGGACAACGTACTGACTTTC.

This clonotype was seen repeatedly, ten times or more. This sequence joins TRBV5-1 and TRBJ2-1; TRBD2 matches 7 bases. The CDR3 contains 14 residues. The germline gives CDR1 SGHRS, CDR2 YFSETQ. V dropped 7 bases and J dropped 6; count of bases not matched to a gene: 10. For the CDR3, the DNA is TGCGCCAGCTCCCTTGCGGGAGACGGCAATGAGCAGTTCTTC. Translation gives CASSLAGDGNEQFF.

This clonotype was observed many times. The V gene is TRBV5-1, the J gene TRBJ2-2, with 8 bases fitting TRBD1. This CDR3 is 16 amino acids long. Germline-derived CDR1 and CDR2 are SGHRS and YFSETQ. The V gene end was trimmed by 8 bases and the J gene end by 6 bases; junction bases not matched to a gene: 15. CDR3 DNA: TGCGCCAGTTTTCCGGGACAGGAGGGGTACGCCGGGGAGCTGTTTTTT. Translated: CASFPGQEGYAGELFF.

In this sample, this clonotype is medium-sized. CDR3 sequence reads: CASSPGGGQADTQYF. For the CDR3, the DNA is TGTGCCAGCAGCCCCGGGGGAGGTCAGGCAGATACGCAGTATTTT. The V call is TRBV7-9, the J call TRBJ2-3, with a tentative D call TRBD2 (6 bases). The germline V gene has CDR1 SEHNR and CDR2 FQNEAQ (reference sequence). This CDR3 is 15 amino acids long. V was shortened by 5 bases and J by 4 bases, with 16 bases between the two germline ends.

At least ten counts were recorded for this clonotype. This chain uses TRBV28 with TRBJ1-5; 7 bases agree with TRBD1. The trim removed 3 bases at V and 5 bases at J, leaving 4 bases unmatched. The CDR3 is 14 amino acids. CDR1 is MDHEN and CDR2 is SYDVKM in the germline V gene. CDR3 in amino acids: CASSLGGQDQPQHF. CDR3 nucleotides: TGTGCCAGCAGTTTGGGCGGACAGGATCAGCCCCAGCATTTT. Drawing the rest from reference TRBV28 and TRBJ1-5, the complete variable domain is DVKVTQSSRYLVKRTGEKVFLECVQDMDHENMFWYRQDPGLGLRLIYFSYDVKMKEKGDIPEGYSVSREKKERFSLILESASTNQTSMYLCASSLGGQDQPQHFGDGTRLSIL.

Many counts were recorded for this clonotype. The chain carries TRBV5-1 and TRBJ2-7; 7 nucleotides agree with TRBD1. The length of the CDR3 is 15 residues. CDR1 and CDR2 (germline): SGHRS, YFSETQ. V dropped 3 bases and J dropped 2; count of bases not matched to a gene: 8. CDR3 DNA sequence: TGCGCCAGCAGCTGGACGACAGGGAGCGCCTACGAGCAGTACTTC. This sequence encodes CASSWTTGSAYEQYF. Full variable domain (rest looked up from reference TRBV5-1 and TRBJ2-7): KAGVTQTPRYLIKTRGQQVTLSCSPISGHRSVSWYQQTPGQGLQFLFEYFSETQRNKGNFPGRFSGRQFSNSRSEMNVSTLELGDSALYLCASSWTTGSAYEQYFGPGTRLTVT.

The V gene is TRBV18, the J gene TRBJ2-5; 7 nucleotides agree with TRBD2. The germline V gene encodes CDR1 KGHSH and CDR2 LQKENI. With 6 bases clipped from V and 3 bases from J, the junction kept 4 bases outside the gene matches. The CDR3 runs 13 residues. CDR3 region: CASSGTKKETQYF. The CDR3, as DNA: TGTGCCAGCTCCGGGACTAAAAAAGAGACCCAGTACTTC.

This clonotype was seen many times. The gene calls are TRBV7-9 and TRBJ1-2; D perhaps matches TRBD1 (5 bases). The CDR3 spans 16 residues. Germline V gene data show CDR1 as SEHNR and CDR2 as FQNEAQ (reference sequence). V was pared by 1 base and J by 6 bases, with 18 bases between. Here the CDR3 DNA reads TGTGCCAGCAGCTTAGACGTCCCTTGGGGGGGAGATGGCTACACCTTC. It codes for CASSLDVPWGGDGYTF.

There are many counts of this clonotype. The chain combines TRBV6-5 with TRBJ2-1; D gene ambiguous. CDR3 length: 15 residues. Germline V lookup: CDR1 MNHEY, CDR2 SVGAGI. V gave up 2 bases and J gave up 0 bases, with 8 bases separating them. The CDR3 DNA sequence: TGTGCCAGCAGTTACATGAGGCCCTCCTACAATGAGCAGTTCTTC. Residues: CASSYMRPSYNEQFF.

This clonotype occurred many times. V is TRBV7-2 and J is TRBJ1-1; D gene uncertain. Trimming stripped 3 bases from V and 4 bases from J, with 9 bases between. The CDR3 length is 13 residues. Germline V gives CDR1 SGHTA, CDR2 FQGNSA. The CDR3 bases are TGTGCCAGCAGCTTCGGAGAGTTCACTGAAGCTTTCTTT. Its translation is CASSFGEFTEAFF.

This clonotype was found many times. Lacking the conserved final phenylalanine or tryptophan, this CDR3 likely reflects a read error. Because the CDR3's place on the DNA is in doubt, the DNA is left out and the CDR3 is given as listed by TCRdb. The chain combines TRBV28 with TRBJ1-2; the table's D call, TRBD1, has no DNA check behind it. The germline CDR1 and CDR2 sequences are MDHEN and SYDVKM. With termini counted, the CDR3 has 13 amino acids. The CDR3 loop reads CASSWDGGGLLGL.

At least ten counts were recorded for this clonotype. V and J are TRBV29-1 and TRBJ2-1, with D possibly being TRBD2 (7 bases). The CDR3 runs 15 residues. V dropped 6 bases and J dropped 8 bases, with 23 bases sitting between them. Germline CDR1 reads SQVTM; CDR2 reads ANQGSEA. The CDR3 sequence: CSVGLKEGGRHEQFF. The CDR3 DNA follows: TGCAGCGTGGGACTAAAAGAAGGGGGGCGGCATGAGCAGTTCTTC.

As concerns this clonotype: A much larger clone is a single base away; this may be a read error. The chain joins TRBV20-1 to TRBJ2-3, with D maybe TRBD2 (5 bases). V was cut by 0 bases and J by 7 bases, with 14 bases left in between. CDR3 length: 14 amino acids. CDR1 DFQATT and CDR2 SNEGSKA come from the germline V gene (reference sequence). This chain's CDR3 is CSARDFSGPYTQYF. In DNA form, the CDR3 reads TGCAGTGCTAGAGACTTCAGCGGCCCATATACGCAGTATTTT.

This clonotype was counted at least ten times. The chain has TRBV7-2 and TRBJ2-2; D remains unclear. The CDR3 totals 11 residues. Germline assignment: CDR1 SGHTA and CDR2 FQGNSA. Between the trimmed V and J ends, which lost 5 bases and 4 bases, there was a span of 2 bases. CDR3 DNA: TGTGCCAGCAGCGTCACCGGGGAGCTGTTTTTT. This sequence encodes CASSVTGELFF.

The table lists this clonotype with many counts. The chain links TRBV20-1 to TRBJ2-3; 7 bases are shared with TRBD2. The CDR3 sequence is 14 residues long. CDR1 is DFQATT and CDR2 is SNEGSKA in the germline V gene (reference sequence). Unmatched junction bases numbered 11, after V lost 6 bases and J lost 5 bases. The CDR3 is CSARAGAGQDTQYF. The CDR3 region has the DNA TGCAGTGCCCGAGCTGGAGCGGGGCAAGATACGCAGTATTTT.

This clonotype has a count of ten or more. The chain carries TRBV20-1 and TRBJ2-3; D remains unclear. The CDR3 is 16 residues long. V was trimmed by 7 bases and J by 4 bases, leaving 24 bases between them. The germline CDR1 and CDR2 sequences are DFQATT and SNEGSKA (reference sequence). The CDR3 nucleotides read TGCAGTGTTCGCCGTTTGTCGGGTACCGTTGCAGATACGCAGTATTTT. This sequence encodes CSVRRLSGTVADTQYF.

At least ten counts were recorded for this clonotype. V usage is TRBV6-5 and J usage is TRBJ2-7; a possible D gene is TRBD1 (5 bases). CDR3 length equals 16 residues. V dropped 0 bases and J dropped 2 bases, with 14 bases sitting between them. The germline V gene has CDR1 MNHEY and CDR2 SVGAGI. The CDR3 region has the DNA TGTGCCAGCAGTTACTCGGTTCAGGGATCTCCCTACGAGCAGTACTTC. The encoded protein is CASSYSVQGSPYEQYF.

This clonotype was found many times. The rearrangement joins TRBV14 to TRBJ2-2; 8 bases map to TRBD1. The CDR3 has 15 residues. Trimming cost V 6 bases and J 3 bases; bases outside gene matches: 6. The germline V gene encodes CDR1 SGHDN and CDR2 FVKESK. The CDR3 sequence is CASSRGQGHTGELFF. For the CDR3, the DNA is TGTGCCAGCAGTCGCGGACAGGGCCACACCGGGGAGCTGTTTTTT. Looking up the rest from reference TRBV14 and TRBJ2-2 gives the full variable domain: EAGVTQFPSHSVIEKGQTVTLRCDPISGHDNLYWYRRVMGKEIKFLLHFVKESKQDESGMPNNRFLAERTGGTYSTLKVQPAELEDSGVYFCASSRGQGHTGELFFGEGSRLTVL.

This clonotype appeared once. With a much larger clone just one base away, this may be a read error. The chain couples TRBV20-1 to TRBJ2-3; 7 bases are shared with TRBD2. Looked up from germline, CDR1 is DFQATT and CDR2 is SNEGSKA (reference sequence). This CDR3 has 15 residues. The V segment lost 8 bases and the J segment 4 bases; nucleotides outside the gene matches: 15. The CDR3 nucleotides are TGCAGTTCTACAGCCTCTAGCGGCGGCGCAGATACGCAGTATTTT. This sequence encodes CSSTASSGGADTQYF.

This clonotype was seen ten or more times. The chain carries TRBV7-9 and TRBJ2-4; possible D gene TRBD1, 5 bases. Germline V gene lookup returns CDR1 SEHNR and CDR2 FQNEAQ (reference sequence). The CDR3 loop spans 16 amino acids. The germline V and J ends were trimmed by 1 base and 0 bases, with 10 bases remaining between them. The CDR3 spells CASSLGPGLAKNIQYF. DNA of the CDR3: TGTGCCAGCAGCTTAGGCCCAGGGCTAGCCAAAAACATTCAGTACTTC.

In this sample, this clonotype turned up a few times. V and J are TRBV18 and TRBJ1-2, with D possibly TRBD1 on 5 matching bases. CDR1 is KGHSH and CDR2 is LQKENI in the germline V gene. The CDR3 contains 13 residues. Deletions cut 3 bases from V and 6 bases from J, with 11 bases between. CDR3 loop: CASSPGRENGYTF. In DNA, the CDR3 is TGTGCCAGCTCACCTGGCAGGGAGAATGGCTACACCTTC.

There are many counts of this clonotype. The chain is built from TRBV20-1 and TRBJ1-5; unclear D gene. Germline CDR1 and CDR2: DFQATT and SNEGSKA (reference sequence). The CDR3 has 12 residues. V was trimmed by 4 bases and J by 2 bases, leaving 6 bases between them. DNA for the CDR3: TGCAGTGCTAAGGAGGGCAATCAGCCCCAGCATTTT. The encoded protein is CSAKEGNQPQHF.

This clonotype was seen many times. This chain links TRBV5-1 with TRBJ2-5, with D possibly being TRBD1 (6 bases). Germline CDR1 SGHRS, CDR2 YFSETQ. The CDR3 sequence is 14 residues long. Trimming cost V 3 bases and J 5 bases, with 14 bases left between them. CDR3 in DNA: TGCGCCAGCAGCTCTCAGGGGTCTTCGGAGACCCAGTACTTC. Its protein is CASSSQGSSETQYF.

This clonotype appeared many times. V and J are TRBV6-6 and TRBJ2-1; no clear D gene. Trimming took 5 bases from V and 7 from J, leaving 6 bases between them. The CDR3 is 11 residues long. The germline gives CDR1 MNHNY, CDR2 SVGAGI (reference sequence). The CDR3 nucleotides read TGTGCCAGCAGTCCCCTTAATGAGCAGTTCTTC. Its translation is CASSPLNEQFF.

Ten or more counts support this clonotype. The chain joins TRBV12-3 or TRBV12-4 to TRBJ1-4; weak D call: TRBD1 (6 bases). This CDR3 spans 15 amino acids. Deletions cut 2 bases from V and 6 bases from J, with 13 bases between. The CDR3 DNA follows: TGTGCCAGCAGTTTAATCTGGGGGGCGCATGAAAAACTGTTTTTT. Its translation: CASSLIWGAHEKLFF.